This T cell receptor (beta chain) was observed in a study of response to subunit inactivated influenza vaccine (dated by TCRdb to 2016 to 2019). About the study as a whole: Deep quantitative T cell receptor repertoire profiling was used in the study to track responses to a trivalent subunit inactivated influenza vaccine. Results the study describes overall, beyond this receptor: The authors suggested that each seasonal influenza vaccination may recruit only a limited number of new T cells.

V and J are truncated by 8 bases and 10 bases respectively, leaving an intervening sequence of 26 bases. CDR1 is given as MNHNS and CDR2 as SASEGT, both from the germline V gene. From its cysteine to its phenylalanine, the CDR3 spans 15 amino acids. CDR3 DNA is the only sequence kept; it has 45 bases, read in frame from the first base. This clonotype has at least ten counts. The specificity of this receptor is unknown. No base quality information exists; no much larger clone differs at one position. Library method: RT-PCR. The run used an Illumina HiSeq 2500. The public sequencing data were trimmed at Q25 with fastp and processed into clonotypes with MiXCR by TCRdb, which kept only in-frame beta chains. Every entry covers one CDR3 protein and lists the most common genes and DNA from its rows. Present in this sample are hundreds of thousands of distinct CDR3 sequences, over 9% of which were seen just once. The top ten hold 7.8% of the sample.

This receptor was taken from a man aged 50-60 years who received an inactivated influenza vaccine. Donor details come from another sample of the same person, matched by shared clones. Sequenced material: non-naive T cells sorted from PBMCs, taken around two weeks before vaccination. The sample's cell subset or site label, in plain terms: memory T cell fraction. This sequence uses TRBV6-1 and TRBJ1-2; a tentative D match to TRBD1 spans 6 bases. The CDR3 reads CASSVGGRGAKVYTF. In nucleotides, the sequence is TGTGCCAGCTCAGTAGGGGGGCGGGGGGCCAAAGTCTACACCTTC.